This is a list of T cell receptor beta chains from one sample in a study of technical replicates of blood from a few donors. The protocol was immunoSEQ multiplex PCR, while the TCRdb copy is restricted to in-frame clones and leaves out a portion. The sample lists tens of thousands of clones, under 95% seen once, with over 0.25% in the top ten. What was sequenced was T cells isolated from PBMCs. The source of these receptors is a human donor in good health. CDR3s leave out the opening cysteine and the closing phenylalanine or tryptophan. D genes are given only for firm matches. Only part of the rows carry a size: once, few, many, or a class if the clone is expanded.

V gene: TRBV19
J gene: TRBJ2-2
clone size: NA
D gene: TRBD2
CDR3 protein: ASIGTRYGGELF

V gene: TRBV5-1
J gene: TRBJ2-2
clone size: NA
D gene: TRBD2
CDR3 protein: ASSSRVAGEDELF

V gene: TRBV5-1
J gene: TRBJ1-2
clone size: NA
D gene: TRBD1
CDR3 protein: ASSNGQGGGYT

V gene: TRBV28
J gene: TRBJ2-5
clone size: NA
D gene: TRBD2
CDR3 protein: ASSPAGNPGKTQY

V gene: TRBV19
J gene: TRBJ1-1
clone size: NA
D gene: NA
CDR3 protein: ASSIAGDGSSAEAF

V gene: TRBV5-4
J gene: TRBJ2-1
clone size: once
D gene: NA
CDR3 protein: ASTTRGGSGNEQF

V gene: TRBV10-3
J gene: TRBJ1-5
clone size: NA
D gene: NA
CDR3 protein: AISESNWRYSNQPQH

V gene: TRBV4-1
J gene: TRBJ2-1
clone size: NA
D gene: TRBD2
CDR3 protein: ASSKESSGSSYNEQF

V gene: TRBV19
J gene: TRBJ2-7
clone size: NA
D gene: TRBD2
CDR3 protein: ASRRLAAPPYEQY

V gene: TRBV2
J gene: TRBJ1-4
clone size: NA
D gene: NA
CDR3 protein: ASSESTAKNEKLF

V gene: TRBV19
J gene: TRBJ2-1
clone size: few
D gene: NA
CDR3 protein: ASSPIYSYNEQF

V gene: TRBV4-1
J gene: TRBJ2-3
clone size: NA
D gene: TRBD2
CDR3 protein: ASSQGGLAGGPSGTQY

V gene: TRBV5-1
J gene: TRBJ1-4
clone size: NA
D gene: NA
CDR3 protein: ASSLEKAGEKLF

V gene: TRBV29-1
J gene: TRBJ2-3
clone size: NA
D gene: NA
CDR3 protein: SVEGFGEPSDTQY

V gene: TRBV5-4
J gene: TRBJ2-5
clone size: NA
D gene: NA
CDR3 protein: ASRLEETQY

V gene: TRBV7-9
J gene: TRBJ2-5
clone size: NA
D gene: TRBD2
CDR3 protein: ASSLSGLEAETQY

V gene: TRBV7-8
J gene: TRBJ2-5
clone size: NA
D gene: TRBD2
CDR3 protein: AAGGGRETQY

V gene: TRBV27
J gene: TRBJ1-1
clone size: NA
D gene: NA
CDR3 protein: ASKTTNGGVGAEAF

V gene: TRBV12-5
J gene: TRBJ2-1
clone size: NA
D gene: TRBD2
CDR3 protein: ASGLGTSHVNEQF

V gene: TRBV30
J gene: TRBJ1-2
clone size: NA
D gene: TRBD1
CDR3 protein: ALGTGANYGYT

V gene: TRBV6-1
J gene: TRBJ1-2
clone size: NA
D gene: NA
CDR3 protein: ASSESLGAYYGYT

V gene: TRBV5-1
J gene: TRBJ2-3
clone size: NA
D gene: TRBD2
CDR3 protein: ASSFTSGSTDTQY

V gene: TRBV4-1
J gene: TRBJ2-5
clone size: once
D gene: NA
CDR3 protein: ASSWGVLETQY

V gene: TRBV5-1
J gene: TRBJ2-1
clone size: NA
D gene: NA
CDR3 protein: ASSGTYNEQF

V gene: TRBV5-4
J gene: TRBJ2-7
clone size: NA
D gene: NA
CDR3 protein: ASSLARDTYEQY

V gene: TRBV19
J gene: TRBJ2-2
clone size: once
D gene: TRBD1
CDR3 protein: ASSTGGGSGELF

V gene: TRBV27
J gene: TRBJ2-7
clone size: NA
D gene: NA
CDR3 protein: ASTTGNLYEQY

V gene: TRBV6-1
J gene: TRBJ2-6
clone size: NA
D gene: NA
CDR3 protein: ASSDRLSGANVLT

V gene: TRBV4-1
J gene: TRBJ2-5
clone size: NA
D gene: TRBD2
CDR3 protein: ASRVLAGDQETQY

V gene: TRBV5-4
J gene: TRBJ2-1
clone size: NA
D gene: TRBD1
CDR3 protein: ASSMGQGIASYNEQF

V gene: TRBV6-6
J gene: TRBJ2-5
clone size: NA
D gene: TRBD2
CDR3 protein: ASTETAGGQETQY

V gene: TRBV7-6
J gene: TRBJ1-4
clone size: NA
D gene: TRBD1
CDR3 protein: ASSRTPDRGARNEKLF

V gene: TRBV6-6
J gene: TRBJ2-1
clone size: NA
D gene: TRBD1
CDR3 protein: ASTPPGGYNEQF

V gene: TRBV4-1
J gene: TRBJ2-1
clone size: once
D gene: NA
CDR3 protein: ASSFNSGGEQF

V gene: TRBV10-3
J gene: TRBJ2-5
clone size: NA
D gene: NA
CDR3 protein: AISSRPRDKETQY

V gene: TRBV25-1
J gene: TRBJ2-7
clone size: NA
D gene: NA
CDR3 protein: ASSQGWYEQY

V gene: TRBV11-2
J gene: TRBJ2-5
clone size: NA
D gene: TRBD1
CDR3 protein: ASSWGQQETQY

V gene: TRBV12-5
J gene: TRBJ1-3
clone size: once
D gene: NA
CDR3 protein: ASGLVPDGAGNTIY

V gene: TRBV2
J gene: TRBJ1-1
clone size: NA
D gene: TRBD1
CDR3 protein: ASIAGQGRTEAF

V gene: TRBV28
J gene: TRBJ2-7
clone size: NA
D gene: NA
CDR3 protein: ASSPPPGGVSSYEQY

V gene: TRBV7-8
J gene: TRBJ1-5
clone size: NA
D gene: TRBD1
CDR3 protein: ASSLRGTVGNQPQH

V gene: TRBV13
J gene: TRBJ2-5
clone size: NA
D gene: NA
CDR3 protein: ASSFRQVQETQY

V gene: TRBV4-2
J gene: TRBJ2-7
clone size: NA
D gene: TRBD2
CDR3 protein: ASSRQTSGRTYEQY

V gene: TRBV29-1
J gene: TRBJ1-3
clone size: NA
D gene: TRBD1
CDR3 protein: SVGDRGSGNTIY

V gene: TRBV30
J gene: TRBJ2-2
clone size: NA
D gene: TRBD2
CDR3 protein: ACRDYLAGELF

V gene: TRBV9
J gene: TRBJ1-3
clone size: NA
D gene: NA
CDR3 protein: ASIFNPDFSIYSGNTIY

V gene: TRBV5-1
J gene: TRBJ1-1
clone size: NA
D gene: TRBD1
CDR3 protein: ASSLAGQGEGAF

V gene: TRBV6-1
J gene: TRBJ2-5
clone size: NA
D gene: NA
CDR3 protein: ASSTGPGGETQY

V gene: TRBV30
J gene: TRBJ1-6
clone size: few
D gene: TRBD1
CDR3 protein: AWSVLQGQGRSPLH